These T cell receptor beta chains were read from a single sample in a study of cytomegalovirus exposure and HLA in healthy donors. TCRdb's table, derived via immunoSEQ multiplex PCR, lists solely in-frame clones and lacks some. The sample carries more than 150,000 clones, 82% recorded once. The sample comprised PBMCs. All receptors come from a woman under 30 in good health and CMV-seronegative. The CDR3 runs from the conserved cysteine through the conserved F or W. A D gene is named only where the DNA matches it firmly. Some rows have no size entry. The others give once, few or many, or a class for an expanded clone.

D gene,clone size,V gene,J gene,CDR3 DNA,CDR3 protein
.,.,TRBV4-2,TRBJ1-2,TGTGCCAGCAGCCAAGAACGGGGAAGTAGAGGTGGCTACACCTTC,CASSQERGSRGGYTF
TRBD2,few,TRBV6-6,TRBJ2-1,TGTGCCAGCAGATTTCTAGCGGACAATGAGCAGTTCTTC,CASRFLADNEQFF
.,once,TRBV20-1,TRBJ2-5,TGCAGTGCTAGCTCCGAGACCCAGTACTTC,CSASSETQYF
TRBD2,.,TRBV27,TRBJ2-7,TGTGCCAGCCGACTAGCGGGAGGGCAGATGAGAGAGCAGTACTTC,CASRLAGGQMREQYF
.,.,TRBV7-9,TRBJ2-1,TGTGCCAGCGAGGGGGCCTACAATGAGCAGTTCTTC,CASEGAYNEQFF
TRBD1,.,TRBV15,TRBJ1-5,TGTGCCACCTGGTCCGAGGACAGGGGGCGTCAGCCCCAGCATTTT,CATWSEDRGRQPQHF
.,.,TRBV6-5,TRBJ2-7,TGTGCCAGCTTGTCACGGCCGGGGGACGAGCAGTACTTC,CASLSRPGDEQYF
.,.,TRBV11-2,TRBJ2-5,TGTGCCAGCAGCCCTGAAGAGACCCAGTACTTC,CASSPEETQYF
.,.,TRBV7-9,TRBJ1-1,TGTGCCAGCAGCCTAACAGGGATATTGAACACTGAAGCTTTCTTT,CASSLTGILNTEAFF
TRBD1,.,TRBV7-6,TRBJ1-5,TGTGCCAGCAGCATTGGCCTAGACAGGGGTGGTCAGCCCCAGCATTTT,CASSIGLDRGGQPQHF
.,.,TRBV2,TRBJ2-5,TGTGCCAGCACCGGGAAGGCCGAAGAGACCCAGTACTTC,CASTGKAEETQYF
TRBD1,.,TRBV7-9,TRBJ1-1,TGTGCCAGCAGCCGGGGACAGACGAACACTGAAGCTTTCTTT,CASSRGQTNTEAFF
.,.,TRBV5-6,TRBJ2-3,TGTGCCAGCAGCCCCCCAAGTCCCTGGGCGGGGGCAGGCACAGATACGCAGTATTTT,CASSPPSPWAGAGTDTQYF
.,.,TRBV7-9,TRBJ1-1,TGTGCCAGCAGCTCAGCGATTGGGGAGATGAACACTGAAGCTTTCTTT,CASSSAIGEMNTEAFF
TRBD1,.,TRBV5-4,TRBJ1-4,TGTGCCAGCAGCCAAGCCGGACAGGGCCTATCCAATGAAAAACTGTTTTTT,CASSQAGQGLSNEKLFF
.,.,TRBV29-1,TRBJ1-1,TGCAGCGTTGACAAAACGGGGTTCGAAGCTTTCTTT,CSVDKTGFEAFF
TRBD1,.,TRBV18,TRBJ1-5,TGTGCCAGCTCACCAGGGACAGGGCTCAATCAGCCCCAGCATTTT,CASSPGTGLNQPQHF
.,few,TRBV7-3,TRBJ2-3,TGTGCCAGCAGCTTAACGGGGGGCGGGAGTGGAACAGATACGCAGTATTTT,CASSLTGGGSGTDTQYF
.,.,TRBV10-3,TRBJ2-7,TGTGCCATCAGTGACGGAGGGTACGAGCAGTACTTC,CAISDGGYEQYF
.,.,TRBV27,TRBJ2-3,TGTGCCAGCAGTTTATTCCAGGGACACACAGATACGCAGTATTTT,CASSLFQGHTDTQYF
.,.,TRBV27,TRBJ2-1,TGTGCCAGCAGCCAACTAAGATACAATGAGCAGTTCTTC,CASSQLRYNEQFF
.,.,TRBV7-2,TRBJ1-2,TGTGCCAGCAGCCCCGAAGCCGGGAGAGCTAACTATGGCTACACCTTC,CASSPEAGRANYGYTF
TRBD2,.,TRBV28,TRBJ2-7,TGTGCCAGCGGGACTAGCGTGTACGAGCAGTACTTC,CASGTSVYEQYF
.,.,TRBV2,TRBJ2-7,TGTGCCAGCAGTGAAGCGCTTTTGGGAGCCTACGAGCAGTACTTC,CASSEALLGAYEQYF
TRBD1,.,TRBV27,TRBJ2-7,TGTGCCAGCAGTTCGCTAGTCGGGACAGGGAGCCACGAGCAGTACTTC,CASSSLVGTGSHEQYF
TRBD1,.,TRBV2,TRBJ2-7,TGTGCCAGCAGGGACAATGGACAGGGGCAACCGTACGAGCAGTACTTC,CASRDNGQGQPYEQYF
.,.,TRBV4-2,TRBJ2-7,TGTGCCAGCAGCCAAGTAGAACTACCAGAGCAGTACTTC,CASSQVELPEQYF
.,.,TRBV2,TRBJ1-5,TGTGCCAGCACCGAGGGGGGGAGGGGGAGAGATCAGCCCCAGCATTTT,CASTEGGRGRDQPQHF
.,.,TRBV28,TRBJ2-7,TGTGCCAGCAGAAGACCGGGACACAACTACGAGCAGTACTTC,CASRRPGHNYEQYF
TRBD1,.,TRBV6-5,TRBJ2-4,TGTGCCAGCAGACCCGGACAGGGAGGAATAAACATTCAGTACTTC,CASRPGQGGINIQYF
TRBD2,.,TRBV6-5,TRBJ2-7,TGTGCCAGCCACCAGAGCGGGAGTATTTACGAGCAGTACTTC,CASHQSGSIYEQYF
.,.,TRBV5-1,TRBJ2-2,TGCGCCAGCAGCTTCCAGGGGTCGGACACCGGGGAGCTGTTTTTT,CASSFQGSDTGELFF
.,.,TRBV12-2,TRBJ1-2,TGTGCAAGTCGCTCCTATGGGCAACCTGGCTACACCTTC,CASRSYGQPGYTF
TRBD1,.,TRBV27,TRBJ2-5,TGTGCCAGCGCCAAACCGGGACAGGGGCCGAAAGAGACCCAGTACTTC,CASAKPGQGPKETQYF
TRBD1,.,TRBV2,TRBJ2-2,TGTGCCAGCAGTGATACTACCGGGACAGGGTTTTCCGGGGAGCTGTTTTTT,CASSDTTGTGFSGELFF
TRBD1,few,TRBV5-4,TRBJ1-1,TGTGCCAGCAGCCCGGCGAACAGGGGCGACACTGAAGCTTTCTTT,CASSPANRGDTEAFF
TRBD1,.,TRBV18,TRBJ1-2,TGTGCCAGCTCACCCGGACAGGGGCATTCCTATGGCTACACCTTC,CASSPGQGHSYGYTF
TRBD2,.,TRBV7-3,TRBJ2-7,TGTGCCAGCAGCTTGGGGGGCGGGAGGGTGAACGAGCAGTACTTC,CASSLGGGRVNEQYF
TRBD2,few,TRBV25-1,TRBJ2-3,TGTGCCAGCAGTGAAGACGCTAGCGGGAGGGCAGATACGCAGTATTTT,CASSEDASGRADTQYF
TRBD2,.,TRBV2,TRBJ2-5,TGTGCCAGCGGTCCATCGGGACTAGCTGGAGAGAGGGAGACCCAGTACTTC,CASGPSGLAGERETQYF
.,.,TRBV5-1,TRBJ2-1,TGCGCCAGCAGCTCGGAGCTGAATGAGCAGTTCTTC,CASSSELNEQFF
TRBD1,.,TRBV30,TRBJ2-7,TGTGCTCGCACGGGACAGGGGGCGCAGGAGCAGTACTTC,CARTGQGAQEQYF
.,.,TRBV13,TRBJ2-3,TGTGCCAGCAGCCCCCGGGCGGGGGCCACTCAGGATACGCAGTATTTT,CASSPRAGATQDTQYF
.,few,TRBV5-6,TRBJ1-5,TGTGCCAGCAGCTTGCTGGCAGACAATCAGCCCCAGCATTTT,CASSLLADNQPQHF
.,.,TRBV7-8,TRBJ1-3,TGTGCCAGCACCTTTAGCGGCCTAACTCTTTTCCGGAGCTCTGGAAACACCATATATTTT,CASTFSGLTLFRSSGNTIYF
TRBD1,.,TRBV7-9,TRBJ1-1,TGTGCCAGCAGCCCCCAGAGGGGGCTGGACACTGAAGCTTTCTTT,CASSPQRGLDTEAFF
.,.,TRBV9,TRBJ2-1,TGTGCCAGCAGCCCCATGGCCCAGGGGAATGAGCAGTTCTTC,CASSPMAQGNEQFF
.,.,TRBV5-1,TRBJ1-4,TGCGCCAGCAGCTTGGCTCAGGGAAAAACAACTAATGAAAAACTGCTTTTT,CASSLAQGKTTNEKLLF
TRBD1,once,TRBV18,TRBJ2-5,TGTGCCAGCTCACAATGGACAGGCGAGACCCAGTACTTC,CASSQWTGETQYF
TRBD2,.,TRBV28,TRBJ2-7,TGTGCCAGCAGTTTGTCGCCTAGCGGGAACTCCTACGAGCAGTACTTC,CASSLSPSGNSYEQYF
TRBD1,.,TRBV27,TRBJ2-5,TGTGCCAGCAGTTCGGGGACAGGGGGAGAGACCCAGTACTTC,CASSSGTGGETQYF
TRBD1,.,TRBV28,TRBJ2-7,TGTGCCAGCAGTTCGCCGGGACAGGGGGCGGAGGAGCAGTACTTC,CASSSPGQGAEEQYF
.,.,TRBV5-1,TRBJ2-1,TGCGCCAGCACCCAGGGATTGGATGAGCAGTTCTTC,CASTQGLDEQFF
TRBD1,.,TRBV2,TRBJ2-5,TGTGCCAGCAGTGCCCGGGACAGTATATTGGGGACCCAGTACTTC,CASSARDSILGTQYF